This TCR beta chain comes out of a study of cytomegalovirus exposure and HLA in healthy donors (dated by TCRdb to 2016 to 2017). Regarding the research as a whole: An earlier analysis of roughly 500 of the donors reported roughly 300 Gb of sequence data and 117 million unique TCR beta sequences from some 180 million T cells. A later analysis re-analyzed previously published TCR beta repertoires from 500 to 700 donors and added high-resolution HLA genotyping to study TCR occurrence patterns. Roughly 5 DR-DQ haplotypes were treated as single units for association and clustering because of strong linkage in the cohort. The study aimed to test whether cataloging public T cell receptors could reveal signatures of past pathogen exposure. Donor age, sex, ethnicity and CMV serostatus were compiled alongside the repertoire data. Class I and class II HLA loci were covered by the typing at four-digit resolution. The later analysis used no new phenotypic data to find candidate immune exposures, relying instead on TCR beta sequences and their occurrence across donors. High-throughput TCR immunosequencing, statistical association of individual TCRs with disease status, and machine learning were combined to predict cytomegalovirus infection status. A later genetic analysis took genome-wide SNP genotypes for about 55% of the roughly 670 donors and used that subset as a discovery cohort. In addition to the first cohort of 666 subjects, a separate validation cohort of 120 different subjects was used. Of the 350 to 400 genotyped donors, about 80% fell in the genetic ancestry cluster associated with self-reported Caucasian donors. All discovery cohort repertoires had been generated using a single sequencing platform. To decide whether each TCR beta V gene segment behaved as functional or pseudogenic, an earlier analysis of fewer than 750 of the donors relied on high-throughput TCR beta sequencing. Among approximately 370 genotyped donors of the cohort, an average of about 240,000 unique TCR beta nucleotide sequences was sequenced per donor, of which roughly 18% were non-productive. Typing coverage differed by locus: A, B, C, DRB1 and DQB1 were typed in roughly 620-630 donors, DQA1 in about 560, DPA1 in 606, and DPB1 in approximately 450. The T cell repertoires of 666 subjects were profiled by immunosequencing and related to cytomegalovirus serostatus. About 280 gigabases of sequencing data and tens of millions of unique TCR sequences were included in an early release covering about 600 HLA-typed donors.

This clone was found a few times. The clone's antigen remains unknown. Base qualities are not at hand, and no much larger clone is one base apart. Broad study findings and their caveats: The study gave a list of around 170 TCR beta chains associated with cytomegalovirus. At a false discovery rate of 0.05, a later analysis linked under 20,000 TCR beta sequences to specific HLA alleles. The classifier was reported to diagnose cytomegalovirus status with high specificity and sensitivity in both the original cohort and the validation cohort. According to a later genetic analysis, donors in an Asian-associated ancestry cluster had fewer N-insertions in productive TCRs than the approximately 670-donor mean. In a later analysis, HLA-associated TCR beta chains showed more clonal expansion and lower generation probabilities than non-associated chains that were equally common. In a later analysis, the rate of TCR association differed among HLA loci, with DRB1 alleles having the most associated TCRs and HLA-C alleles having the fewest. In a later genetic analysis, a missense DCLRE1C variant was associated with V-gene and J-gene trimming of TCR beta chains, and the association was replicated in an independent cohort. It was suggested by the authors that the approach could potentially be generalized to other disease states and immunological phenotypes. When HLA alleles, especially DR and DQ, strongly co-occurred, TCR associations were difficult to assign to individual alleles. A few of the identified cytomegalovirus-associated TCR beta chains were confirmed in vitro to be specific for cytomegalovirus antigens. Because counts were too low, 15 to 20 rarely observed V segments, including chromosome 9 orphons, were excluded from the earlier analysis of around 640 of the donors. Correlated functional status among segregating V segments might be attributable to linkage disequilibrium, but an unknown experimental factor could not be ruled out. The only immune exposure information available for the cohort was CMV serostatus. A further reported finding was that TCR beta sequences accurately predicted the HLA-A and HLA-B alleles for most subjects in the first cohort. In this cohort, only TCR beta chains were sequenced, and detectable features were limited by the absence of alpha or paired-chain data. Sequencing depth was assumed to be roughly uniform across donors in the presence/absence analyses, though that assumption may not hold. A cluster of highly shared sequence variants was judged likely to be a technical artifact of the sequencing pipeline. HLA typing was unavailable for some donors at each locus, so association tests used only the typed subset. Across donors, most TCR sequences were observed very rarely, whereas some public TCRs were present in many individuals. The 87-base-pair reads could not distinguish some IMGT-functional V segments, including TRBV6-2 and TRBV6-3, so those segments were excluded. Broadly in line with IMGT annotations, most TCR beta V segments showed up in productive rearrangements about 90% or about 30% of the time in an earlier analysis of 450 to 750 of the donors. In a later analysis, several top co-occurrence clusters were reported to appear linked to parvovirus B19, influenza, CMV and Epstein-Barr virus. A later analysis found that most CMV-associated TCR beta chains appeared HLA-restricted, with HLA associations seemingly driven largely by CMV exposure.

The cohort consisted of fewer than 700 healthy bone marrow donors. Cohort members were all nominally healthy when sampled, although unrecorded immune exposures were likely present. The donor was CMV seronegative and belonged to the group of 350 to 400 seronegative cohort members. A peripheral blood sample was collected from each donor, and TCR beta sequencing was performed on peripheral blood mononuclear cells. The Qiagen DNeasy Blood Extraction Kit was used to extract genomic DNA from the blood cell samples. The method was the immunoSEQ multiplex PCR assay. For the multiplex PCR, a mixture combining 60 forward primers for TCR Vbeta segments and 13 reverse primers for TCR Jbeta segments was used. A multiplex PCR assay on genomic DNA amplified the CDR3 region of rearranged TCR beta genes. On the Illumina HiSeq System, the amplified TCR beta libraries were sequenced as 87-base-pair reads. Regarding the original processing steps: In a later analysis, tens of millions of unique TCR beta chains were counted across the 690 or so repertoires, and roughly 9.9 million of these chains were shared by at least two donors. Raw reads were error-corrected and collapsed into unique sequences with a nearest-neighbor algorithm that merged closely related sequences to remove PCR and sequencing errors. CDR3 sequences were aligned to IMGT reference sequences to assign V, D and J gene segments. For a sequence to be retained, at least a six-nucleotide match to both a V gene segment and a J gene segment was required. Rearrangements were called productive when the CDR3 lacked stop codons and stayed in frame with V and J; all others were non-productive. CDR3 was defined by IMGT convention, running from the second conserved V-encoded cysteine to the conserved J-encoded phenylalanine. Sequences without an unambiguous match to a single V gene segment were excluded from the earlier analysis of over 500 of the donors. In an earlier analysis of several hundred of the donors, a V segment was called functional when productive rearrangements were above 56.7%, and segregating when the standard deviation between donors exceeded 5%. A statistical classification framework was developed to diagnose cytomegalovirus status using the catalog of TCR beta chain sequences. In a later analysis, V and J genes were assigned by comparing TCR nucleotide sequences against IMGT/GENE-DB human TR gene sequences. The TCRdist pipeline was used in a later analysis to assign CDR3 sequences and most-parsimonious VDJ recombination scenarios. In a later analysis, every TCR beta chain was defined by the combination of its CDR3 amino acid sequence and its V-gene family, and reads without a unique V-gene family were dropped. To address suspected cross-contamination and a sequencing artifact, a later analysis removed roughly 580 highly shared, low-generation-probability nucleotide sequences. In a later analysis, a clonal expansion index for each public chain was calculated from normalized within-repertoire ranks of inferred template counts. In a later analysis, generation probabilities were computed with a VDJ recombination model fitted to out-of-frame rearrangements, and the resulting probabilities were checked against IGoR. In a later analysis, TCR-TCR, TCR-HLA and TCR-CMV co-occurrence was scored with hypergeometric tests, and a repertoire-size bias correction was applied to TCR pairs. A later analysis estimated false discovery rates by permuting HLA or CMV assignments 20 times. In a later analysis, co-occurring TCRs were grouped using DBSCAN, with TCRdist sequence similarity added in when clustering inside HLA-allele-positive subsets. Repertoires with fewer than 30,000 or more than 120,000 public chains, plus five repertoires with anomalous nucleotide sharing, were excluded from co-occurrence clustering. This is the immuneACCESS table as TCRdb keeps it, with only in-frame sequences that have V and J called. A part of the clones is gone; compared with another copy, unresolved V genes explain less than half, and the rest is unexplained. Clonal size and the V and J genes are those of that table, whereas D and trimming came from the DNA. In this sample the table shows 150,000 or so clones, about 73% of which occur a single time. Approximately 3% of the sample lies in the top ten.

Reading from cysteine to phenylalanine, the CDR3 counts 12 amino acids. Of all the DNA, just the CDR3 is kept, 36 bases in frame from base 1. The V and J ends are trimmed by 11 bases and 10 bases, leaving 20 bases between them. From a lookup of the germline V gene, CDR1 and CDR2 are MNHEY and SVGAGI. The specimen sequenced was PBMCs. The TCR sequence derives from a woman aged 40 to 55 in good health and CMV-seronegative. This sequence uses TRBV6-5 and TRBJ1-1; the D segment could be TRBD1, given 5 matching bases. In nucleotides, the sequence is TGTGCCGTTGCGGCCGGGGGATTAGGAGCTTTCTTT. The resulting protein is CAVAAGGLGAFF.